A single sample is the source of the 29 T cell receptor beta chains below, sequenced in a study of CD8 T cells in Susac syndrome. RNA totalling roughly 0.5 to 1 ug underwent reverse transcription with random hexamers. TCRdb reprocessed the immunoSEQ multiplex PCR reads via MiXCR and lists one record per CDR3 protein. The sample carries roughly 200,000 distinct CDR3 sequences, under 97% recorded once. Input material: CD4+ T cells from PBMCs. These receptors were collected from a human donor with multiple sclerosis.

This clonotype was recorded only once. J is TRBJ1-2 and V is TRBV28; D is uncertain. The germline CDR1 and CDR2 sequences are MDHEN and SYDVKM. V shed 3 bases and J shed 2 bases, with 10 bases lying between them. This CDR3 has 14 amino acids. As DNA, the CDR3 is TGTGCCAGCAGTTTTCAGCCGGGGAACTATGGCTACACCTTC. This translates into CASSFQPGNYGYTF.

The V and J genes are TRBV5-1 and TRBJ1-1, with D perhaps matching TRBD1 (6 bases). CDR1 and CDR2 (germline): SGHRS, YFSETQ. With 2 bases removed from V and 0 bases from J, the gap between germline ends came to 11 bases. The CDR3 is 15 amino acids. The CDR3 spells CASSFMGGMNTEAFF. For the CDR3, the DNA is TGCGCCAGCAGCTTCATGGGGGGCATGAACACTGAAGCTTTCTTT.

The chain uses TRBV5-1 and TRBJ1-6, with a weak D call TRBD1 (5 bases). V dropped 2 bases and J dropped 9 bases, with 12 bases sitting between them. The germline V gene has CDR1 SGHRS and CDR2 YFSETQ. CDR3 length: 14 residues. The CDR3 DNA sequence: TGCGCCAGCAGCTTTCAGGGCGACGGTTCACCCCTCCACTTT. Translating it yields CASSFQGDGSPLHF. The full variable domain, completed using reference TRBV5-1 and TRBJ1-6, is KAGVTQTPRYLIKTRGQQVTLSCSPISGHRSVSWYQQTPGQGLQFLFEYFSETQRNKGNFPGRFSGRQFSNSRSEMNVSTLELGDSALYLCASSFQGDGSPLHFGNGTRLTVT.

V usage is TRBV6-5 and J usage is TRBJ1-6; no firm D call. The germline V gene has CDR1 MNHEY and CDR2 SVGAGI. The CDR3 has 14 residues. Trimming took 0 bases from V and 6 from J, leaving 6 bases between them. In DNA, the CDR3 is TGTGCCAGCAGTTACTCGACGGGTAATTCACCCCTCCACTTT. Protein: CASSYSTGNSPLHF.

This clonotype occurred a few times. The gene calls are TRBV28 and TRBJ2-5, with D hard to call. CDR1 is MDHEN and CDR2 is SYDVKM in the germline V gene. The V end lost 5 bases, the J end lost 5 bases, and 9 bases lay between the germline ends. CDR3 length: 12 residues. CDR3 in amino acids: CASSLPGETQYF. CDR3 nucleotides: TGTGCCAGCAGTCTTCCTGGGGAGACCCAGTACTTC. Variable domain in full (rest from reference TRBV28 and TRBJ2-5): DVKVTQSSRYLVKRTGEKVFLECVQDMDHENMFWYRQDPGLGLRLIYFSYDVKMKEKGDIPEGYSVSREKKERFSLILESASTNQTSMYLCASSLPGETQYFGPGTRLLVL.

The chain is built from TRBV20-1 and TRBJ2-5; D is undetermined. The germline V and J ends were trimmed by 0 bases and 4 bases, with 12 bases remaining between them. This CDR3 comprises 14 residues. Germline values: CDR1 DFQATT, CDR2 SNEGSKA (reference sequence). The chain's CDR3 is CSAREVMGLETQYF. For the CDR3, the DNA is TGCAGTGCTAGAGAAGTGATGGGTCTAGAGACCCAGTACTTC.

This chain uses TRBV28 with TRBJ2-7; 10 nucleotides line up with TRBD2. Germline CDR1 is MDHEN and CDR2 is SYDVKM. After removal of 3 bases from V and 3 bases from J, the junction contained 8 bases not matched to a gene. The CDR3 contains 16 residues. CDR3 sequence (DNA): TGTGCCAGCAGTTTGTCCGGGACTAGCGTTTTCTACGAGCAGTACTTC. This gives the protein CASSLSGTSVFYEQYF.

CDR3 DNA sequence: TGTGCCAGCAGTGATCGGACGGTAATGAAGGAAAAACTGTTTTTT. It specifies CASSDRTVMKEKLFF. The V gene is TRBV6-1, the J gene TRBJ1-4; D remains unclear. Between the trimmed V and J ends, which lost 3 bases and 8 bases, there was a span of 16 bases. The CDR3 extends over 15 amino acids. CDR1 is MNHNS, CDR2 SASEGT, per germline.

This sequence joins TRBV6-5 and TRBJ2-1, with 9 bases lining up with TRBD2. V lost 0 bases and J lost 8; bases outside the gene matches: 11. Germline V gives CDR1 MNHEY, CDR2 SVGAGI. The CDR3 consists of 17 residues. This chain's CDR3 is CASSYSGVAGEMDEQFF. In DNA, the CDR3 is TGTGCCAGCAGTTACTCCGGGGTAGCGGGGGAGATGGATGAGCAGTTCTTC.

This clonotype was detected once. This chain connects TRBV9 to TRBJ2-1, with TRBD2 identical over 12 bases. The CDR3 has 16 amino acids. The germline V gene has CDR1 SGDLS and CDR2 YYNGEE. The junction had 1 base not matched to a gene; V was cut back by 0 bases and J by 3 bases. CDR3 amino acids: CASSVGLAGDYNEQFF. CDR3 DNA sequence: TGTGCCAGCAGCGTAGGACTAGCGGGGGACTACAATGAGCAGTTCTTC.

The genes are TRBV7-2 and TRBJ2-7, with D possibly TRBD1 on 5 matching bases. Germline V CDR1 and CDR2: SGHTA, FQGNSA. The CDR3 is 16 residues long. Trimming cost V 0 bases and J 7 bases, with 19 bases left between them. The CDR3 nucleotides read TGTGCCAGCAGCTTAGCCGGTGGACACGGCATTGAAGAGCAGTACTTC. Encoded protein: CASSLAGGHGIEEQYF.

This rearrangement joins TRBV11-2 to TRBJ2-5, with a possible D match to TRBD2 (6 bases). The germline CDR1 and CDR2 sequences are SGHAT and FQNNGV. V was clipped by 1 base and J by 0 bases, with 12 bases between them. The CDR3 loop spans 16 amino acids. The CDR3 region has the DNA TGTGCCAGCAGCTTAGGGAGCGGGCCAAACCAAGAGACCCAGTACTTC. This codes for CASSLGSGPNQETQYF. The variable domain in full, completed from reference TRBV11-2 and TRBJ2-5, reads EAGVAQSPRYKIIEKRQSVAFWCNPISGHATLYWYQQILGQGPKLLIQFQNNGVVDDSQLPKDRFSAERLKGVDSTLKIQPAKLEDSAVYLCASSLGSGPNQETQYFGPGTRLLVL.

DNA for the CDR3: TGCAGTGCTAGAGATGGGGGAAGAAGCTCCTACAATGAGCAGTTCTTC. This translates into CSARDGGRSSYNEQFF. The J gene is TRBJ2-1, the V gene TRBV20-1; D tentatively fits TRBD1 or TRBD2 (5 bases each). The V gene's germline CDR1 is DFQATT and CDR2 SNEGSKA (reference sequence). This CDR3 region has 16 residues. Trimming took 0 bases from V and 0 from J, leaving 12 bases between them.

This chain connects TRBV19 to TRBJ1-1; D uncertain. Germline values: CDR1 LNHDA, CDR2 SQIVND (reference sequence). This CDR3 contains 15 residues. V was trimmed by 4 bases and J by 1 base, leaving 13 bases between them. CDR3 DNA sequence: TGTGCCAGTAGTACTCAAGTAGGGCGGAACACTGAAGCTTTCTTT. Protein: CASSTQVGRNTEAFF.

This clonotype was detected once. The chain carries TRBV5-1 and TRBJ2-5; D might be TRBD2 (5 bases). V was trimmed by 1 base and J by 0 bases, leaving 13 bases between them. CDR3 length: 16 amino acids. Germline V gene lookup returns CDR1 SGHRS and CDR2 YFSETQ. As DNA, the CDR3 is TGCGCCAGCAGCTTGAGATCGGCGGGCGACCAAGAGACCCAGTACTTC. Translated, it gives CASSLRSAGDQETQYF. Using reference TRBV5-1 and TRBJ2-5 for the parts outside the CDR3, the full variable domain is KAGVTQTPRYLIKTRGQQVTLSCSPISGHRSVSWYQQTPGQGLQFLFEYFSETQRNKGNFPGRFSGRQFSNSRSEMNVSTLELGDSALYLCASSLRSAGDQETQYFGPGTRLLVL.

The chain employs TRBV7-8 and TRBJ2-7; 8 nucleotides line up with TRBD2. The CDR3 runs to 16 residues. J was trimmed by 4 bases and V by 6 bases; bases with no gene match: 14. Germline CDR1 SGHVS, CDR2 FQNEAQ. CDR3 loop: CASRPNPGGPLYEQYF. CDR3 DNA: TGTGCCAGCAGACCGAACCCGGGGGGGCCTCTGTACGAGCAGTACTTC.

This clonotype was recorded once. The chain joins TRBV23-1 to TRBJ1-2; D perhaps matches TRBD1 (5 bases). TRBV23-1 is an open reading frame, and its role is uncertain. V lost 8 bases and J lost 4, with 20 bases in between. CDR3 size: 15 residues. The DNA for the CDR3 is TGCGCCAGCGGGCTGGGGGGTATCAGATCCTATGGCTACACCTTC. This encodes CASGLGGIRSYGYTF.

CDR3 loop: CASSLGGGEAFF. Written as DNA, the CDR3 is TGTGCCAGCAGCTTAGGGGGGGGAGAAGCTTTCTTT. The chain combines TRBV7-8 with TRBJ1-1; D possibly corresponds to TRBD1 (5 bases). This CDR3 contains 12 residues. V lost 1 base to trimming and J lost 8 bases, with 8 bases between them. Germline lookup yields CDR1 SGHVS and CDR2 FQNEAQ.

This chain uses TRBV11-1 with TRBJ2-2; 7 bases fit TRBD2. The germline CDR1 and CDR2 sequences are SGHAT and FQDESV (reference sequence). This CDR3 contains 17 residues. The J segment lost 4 bases and the V segment lost 2 bases, leaving 10 bases of the junction unmatched. In nucleotides, the CDR3 is TGTGCCAGCAGCTTACGACTAGCCTCTCGAGCCACCGGGGAGCTGTTTTTT. Amino acid sequence: CASSLRLASRATGELFF.

This sequence joins TRBV4-2 and TRBJ2-1, with 7 bases fitting TRBD1. Germline trimming cut 0 bases from V and 9 bases from J; bases unmatched to any gene: 2. This CDR3 contains 13 residues. The germline V gene encodes CDR1 LGHNA and CDR2 YNFKEQ. DNA of the CDR3: TGTGCCAGCAGCCAAGAGGACAGGTTTGAGCAGTTCTTC. Translating gives CASSQEDRFEQFF.

This sequence joins TRBV5-1 and TRBJ2-3; D is unclear. Trimming shortened V by 4 bases and J by 2 bases, and 11 bases separated the two germline ends. The CDR3 extends over 14 amino acids. Germline V CDR1 and CDR2: SGHRS, YFSETQ. The DNA for the CDR3 is TGCGCCAGCAGCCAGTGGGCCCTCACAGATACGCAGTATTTT. As protein: CASSQWALTDTQYF. The full variable domain, in which reference TRBV5-1 and TRBJ2-3 provide the parts outside the CDR3, is KAGVTQTPRYLIKTRGQQVTLSCSPISGHRSVSWYQQTPGQGLQFLFEYFSETQRNKGNFPGRFSGRQFSNSRSEMNVSTLELGDSALYLCASSQWALTDTQYFGPGTRLTVL.

The DNA for the CDR3 is TGTGCCAGCAGCGTCGCGCGACTAGCGGCCTACAATGAGCAGTTCTTC. This gives the protein CASSVARLAAYNEQFF. The chain is built from TRBV9 and TRBJ2-1; 9 bases line up with TRBD2. Germline loops: CDR1 SGDLS, CDR2 YYNGEE. J was trimmed by 2 bases and V by 2 bases; bases with no gene match: 5. This CDR3 region has 16 residues.

This chain links TRBV5-1 with TRBJ2-5; no firm D call. Germline CDR1 reads SGHRS; CDR2 reads YFSETQ. CDR3 length equals 14 residues. V was trimmed by 4 bases and J by 2 bases, leaving 12 bases between them. This chain's CDR3 is CASSPRATQETQYF. As DNA, the CDR3 is TGCGCCAGCAGCCCTCGGGCCACTCAAGAGACCCAGTACTTC.

The chain employs TRBV28 and TRBJ2-7; the D is unclear. This CDR3 contains 12 residues. CDR1 and CDR2 (germline): MDHEN, SYDVKM. V lost 1 base and J lost 4, with 5 bases in between. Here the CDR3 reads CASSLSLYEQYF. As DNA, the CDR3 is TGTGCCAGCAGTTTATCCCTATACGAGCAGTACTTC.

The V and J genes are TRBV7-2 and TRBJ2-1; 7 positions agree with TRBD1. Germline CDR1 is SGHTA and CDR2 is FQGNSA. The CDR3 totals 13 residues. With 5 bases clipped from V and 7 bases from J, the junction kept 5 bases outside the gene matches. Here the CDR3 reads CASSIQGPNEQFF. For the CDR3, the DNA is TGTGCCAGCAGCATACAGGGGCCGAATGAGCAGTTCTTC.

The J gene is TRBJ2-7, the V gene TRBV3-1; no firm D call. Trimming took off 3 bases at V and 7 bases at J, with 13 bases between the two ends. The germline CDR1 and CDR2 sequences are LGHDT and YNNKEL (reference sequence). The CDR3 covers 13 residues. The CDR3 coding sequence is TGTGCCAGCAGCCAGTCAGTAGGCTGGGAGCAGTACTTC. Translating gives CASSQSVGWEQYF.

The chain carries TRBV20-1 and TRBJ2-7; D unresolved. Per the germline V gene, CDR1 is DFQATT and CDR2 is SNEGSKA (reference sequence). The CDR3 consists of 14 residues. The germline V and J ends were trimmed by 4 bases and 0 bases, with 13 bases remaining between them. In DNA, the CDR3 is TGCAGTGCTAACACCCACTCGAGCTCCTACGAGCAGTACTTC. This translates into CSANTHSSSYEQYF.

DNA for the CDR3: TGTGCCAGCAGCCCACCCGGAATGGATCAGCCCCAGCATTTT. Translation: CASSPPGMDQPQHF. The gene calls are TRBV25-1 and TRBJ1-5, with unresolved D. Looked up from germline, CDR1 is MGHDK and CDR2 is SYGVNS. The CDR3 is made up of 14 amino acids. V dropped 6 bases and J dropped 5 bases, with 14 bases sitting between them.

The rearrangement uses TRBV15 and TRBJ1-5; 11 bases fit TRBD1. The CDR3 has 15 residues. V shed 8 bases and J 7 bases; nucleotides not matched to a gene: 10. The germline CDR1 and CDR2 sequences are LNHNV and YYDKDF (reference sequence). The CDR3 loop is CATPNRDRGYQPQHF. Written as DNA, the CDR3 is TGTGCCACCCCTAACAGGGACAGGGGGTACCAGCCCCAGCATTTT.